These 10 T cell receptor beta chains share one sample of origin, sequenced in a study of regulatory T cells in long-lasting Graves disease. Both iRepertoire HTBI primers and Arm-PCR of CDR3 regions were used to build the TCR beta libraries. TCRdb called the multiplex PCR reads again in MiXCR, with one record for every CDR3 protein. The repertoire consists of 450,000 or so distinct CDR3 sequences, with roughly 22% occurring once and the leading ten covering roughly 14%. Stated time point: persistent/refractory GD, antithyroid drugs over 5 years with positive TRAb. Following extraction of RNA from PBMCs, that RNA was used to make the TCR library. The sample was peripheral blood mononuclear cells (PBMCs), taken when the disease was refractory, from a patient treated with antithyroid drugs. Receptor source: a female donor with Graves disease.

This clonotype has only a few counts. The V and J genes are TRBV6-1 and TRBJ2-4, with 9 bases matching TRBD1. This CDR3 has 15 residues. V gave up 6 bases and J gave up 6 bases; unmatched junction bases: 9. CDR1 is MNHNS and CDR2 is SASEGT in the germline V gene. CDR3 bases: TGTGCCAGCAGACGTGGAACAGGGGGCGCAAACATTCAGTACTTC. This gives the protein CASRRGTGGANIQYF.

This clonotype was detected ten times or more. The chain recombines TRBV7-9 with TRBJ1-4; 8 bases are shared with TRBD1. CDR1 and CDR2 from the germline V gene are SEHNR and FQNEAQ (reference sequence). With 2 bases clipped from V and 6 bases from J, the junction kept 2 bases outside the gene matches. The CDR3 runs 14 residues. The CDR3 DNA reads as TGTGCCAGCAGCTTAACAGGGGGAGATGAAAAACTGTTTTTT. Amino acids: CASSLTGGDEKLFF.

The genes are TRBV20-1 and TRBJ1-2; 7 nucleotides align to TRBD1. CDR1 and CDR2 from the germline V gene are DFQATT and SNEGSKA (reference sequence). The CDR3 loop spans 12 amino acids. With 6 bases clipped from V and 2 bases from J, the junction kept 3 bases outside the gene matches. The CDR3 nucleotides are TGCAGTGCGGAGGGGGCGAACTATGGCTACACCTTC. The encoded protein is CSAEGANYGYTF.

This clonotype has a handful of counts. The J gene is TRBJ2-4, the V gene TRBV6-1; TRBD1 is a possible D gene (6 bases). CDR1 is MNHNS and CDR2 is SASEGT in the germline V gene. This CDR3 region has 19 residues. V dropped 6 bases and J dropped 1 base, with 25 bases sitting between them. CDR3 residues: CASSPDRLSVTLAKNIQYF. Here the CDR3 DNA reads TGTGCCAGCAGCCCGGACAGATTGTCCGTAACCTTGGCCAAAAACATTCAGTACTTC.

This sequence joins TRBV30 and TRBJ1-1; possible D gene TRBD1, 5 bases. Per the germline V gene, CDR1 is GTSNPN and CDR2 is SVGIG (reference sequence). This CDR3 has 12 residues. V was shortened by 5 bases and J by 5 bases, with 12 bases between the two germline ends. CDR3 protein: CAWGRGWTEAFF. In DNA, the CDR3 is TGTGCCTGGGGACGGGGGTGGACTGAAGCTTTCTTT.

This clonotype was seen a handful of times. This chain connects TRBV10-3 to TRBJ2-4, with TRBD2 matching over 15 bases. The DNA matches TRBJ2-5 better at its end, which makes the J call doubtful. CDR1 is ENHRY, CDR2 SYGVKD, per germline. This CDR3 spans 13 amino acids. In DNA form, the CDR3 reads TGTGCCATCGGGACTAGCGGGGGGGAGACCCAGTACTTC. Protein: CAIGTSGGETQYF.

This clonotype was seen at least ten times. The V and J genes are TRBV24-1 and TRBJ2-5, with 11 bases fitting TRBD1. The germline CDR1 and CDR2 sequences are KGHDR and SFDVKD. CDR3 length: 14 residues. With 9 bases clipped from V and 5 bases from J, the junction kept 7 bases outside the gene matches. The CDR3 loop is CATAGQGDSETQYF. CDR3 DNA sequence: TGTGCCACCGCGGGACAGGGGGACTCGGAGACCCAGTACTTC.

This chain connects TRBV6-2 or TRBV6-3 to TRBJ2-6, with 10 nucleotides matching TRBD1. V gave up 4 bases and J gave up 4 bases; unmatched junction bases: 7. The CDR3 has 17 amino acids. Germline V gives CDR1 MNHEY, CDR2 SVGEGT. CDR3 residues: CASSFPGQGPGANVLTF. Here the CDR3 DNA reads TGTGCCAGCAGTTTCCCGGGACAGGGGCCCGGGGCCAACGTCCTGACTTTC.

This clonotype showed up just once. The rearrangement joins TRBV5-1 to TRBJ2-1; no clear D. Per the germline V gene, CDR1 is SGHRS and CDR2 is YFSETQ. The CDR3 extends over 13 amino acids. Trimming removed 0 bases from V and 9 bases from J, with 10 bases in between. The CDR3: CASSLGRHGEQFF. CDR3 DNA sequence: TGCGCCAGCAGCTTGGGCCGACATGGTGAGCAGTTCTTC.

The table lists this clonotype with many counts. The chain has TRBV3-1 and TRBJ2-7, with D unresolved. The CDR3 totals 13 residues. Trimming stripped 8 bases from V and 0 bases from J, with 11 bases between. Germline CDR1 reads LGHDT; CDR2 reads YNNKEL (reference sequence). CDR3 sequence reads: CASCLSASYEQYF. CDR3 DNA sequence: TGTGCCAGCTGCCTCTCTGCCTCCTACGAGCAGTACTTC.